The sequence of this T cell receptor (beta chain) was determined in a study of shared clonotypes between healthy human individuals (dated by TCRdb to the early 2020s). Regarding the complete study: The cohort included a few men and two women between 18 and 49 years of age. For each donor, CD4 naive and CD4 memory were each run on three plates, CD8 naive on two plates, and CD8 memory on one plate. Blood TCR repertoires of roughly five healthy adults were deeply sequenced to estimate repertoire size and the extent of clonotype sharing between individuals. Different laboratories and diverse techniques were used to prepare libraries and sequence TCR repertoires, to increase sequencing depth and limit assay-specific biases. Per donor, leukapheresis produced somewhere between about 0.9 and 9 billion PBMCs.

For this clone: Its antigen target is currently unknown. An end of the junction does not agree with germline; a read error may underlie this. This specimen includes other DNA sequences encoding the same CDR3.

Using the deep immunoSEQ assay, TCR CDR3 regions were amplified from genomic DNA by multiplex PCR. Extracted genomic DNA from each cell subset was distributed evenly across all wells of several immunoSEQ 96-well plates, and each plate was treated as a replicate. For sorted subsets, about 200 ng genomic DNA, equal to 25,000 to 35,000 T cell genomes, was loaded into each replicate PCR. The purified libraries were quantified using a Qubit 3.0 fluorometer, sized with a Bioanalyzer 2100, and then quantified again using the KAPA Library Quantification kit. Each immunoSEQ 96-well plate was sequenced on its own single-read 150-cycle Illumina NextSeq 550 flow cell. As for how the authors treated the data: Because the immunoSEQ output included only junctional sequences and no quality scores, the filtering could not be the same as the filtering used for full-length reads. Sequences were annotated with PyIR, a Python wrapper for IgBLAST v1.9, using IMGT germline references to assign V/J genes and CDR3. Reads with weak V/J assignments (E-value above 1e-6), missing CDR3, stop codons, out-of-frame junctions, or ambiguous translated residues were removed. A V3J clonotype was defined by an identical inferred V gene, J gene, and CDR3 amino acid sequence. The percentage overlap between two repertoires was calculated by dividing the number of shared unique clonotypes by the size of the smaller repertoire. Richness of each repertoire was evaluated using RTK rarefaction, the Chao1 estimator, and Recon v2.1 estimates of unobserved clonotypes. For all TCRbeta clonotypes obtained by the gDNA method from a few donors, generation probabilities were computed with OLGA. TCRdb holds this immuneACCESS table with in-frame rearrangements only. Some clones are missing; in checked studies, unresolved V genes explain under half, and the rest has no known cause. V and J calls and clone size come straight from that table; D and trimming were deduced from the DNA. This sample has roughly 2.6 million clones in its table, and around 94% of those were observed once. Together, the top ten hold roughly 0.13% of the sample.

Results and caveats for the whole study, not just this receptor: Across four donors, around 5.4% of naive CD4, roughly 3.3% of naive CD8, under 2.5% of memory CD4, and approximately 0.4% of memory CD8 clonotypes were shared. Incomplete sequencing was indicated by rarefaction of sorted-subset datasets, despite the large sequencing depth. Pairwise subsampling indicated that sequencing depth was expected to affect the degree of clonotype sharing among donors. Compared with non-shared clonotypes, clonotypes shared by all four sorted-subset donors had higher generation probabilities. The genetic and exposure-history diversity represented was limited by the small number of donors. Sampling was limited to blood, and TCR repertoires in tissue likely differ from TCR repertoires in blood. Naive subsets generally had larger estimated clonotype richness than memory subsets.

Healthy HIV-negative adults with no recently reported acute infections or vaccinations were included as donors. All donors were Caucasian adults living in Nashville, Tennessee, USA. CD4+ T cells were enriched by magnetic negative selection, after which naive cells were positively selected on CD45RA and the negative fraction was taken as the memory subset. After blood collection by leukapheresis, PBMCs were isolated using Ficoll-Histopaque density gradient centrifugation and then cryopreserved in the vapor phase of liquid nitrogen. Analytical flow cytometry was used to check the purity and quantity of each magnetically sorted T cell population. Each sorted fraction had its genomic DNA isolated and then quantified by UV absorbance on a Nanodrop 2000c. The CDR1 and CDR2 encoded by the germline V gene are MNHEY and SVGAGI. Counted from cysteine to phenylalanine, this CDR3 has 11 amino acids. This entry keeps only the CDR3 DNA: 33 bases, framed from base 1.

The sample consisted of naive CD4+ T cells sorted from blood. Read against the paper, the sample's cell subset or site label means: CD45RA+ positively selected. The chain links TRBV6-5 with TRBJ2-7; TRBD2 agrees with 8 junctional bases. This TCR was sampled from a man younger than 30 in good health. The DNA sequence reads TGCGCGAGCGGGAGAAACTACGAGCAGTACTTC. Protein translation: CASGRNYEQYF.